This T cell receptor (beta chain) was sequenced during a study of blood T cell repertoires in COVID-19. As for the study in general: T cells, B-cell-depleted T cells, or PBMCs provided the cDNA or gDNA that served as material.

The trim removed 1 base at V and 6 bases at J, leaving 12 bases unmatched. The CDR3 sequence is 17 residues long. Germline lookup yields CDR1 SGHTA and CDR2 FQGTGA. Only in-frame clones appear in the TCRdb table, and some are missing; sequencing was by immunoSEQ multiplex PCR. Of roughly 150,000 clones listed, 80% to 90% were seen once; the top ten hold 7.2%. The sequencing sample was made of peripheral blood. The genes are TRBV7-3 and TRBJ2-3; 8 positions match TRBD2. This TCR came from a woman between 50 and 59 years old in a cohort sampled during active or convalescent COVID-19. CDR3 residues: CASSLIGGAFSADTQYF. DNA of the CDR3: TGTGCCAGCAGCTTAATCGGGGGGGCCTTTTCAGCCGATACGCAGTATTTT.